The 5 T cell receptor beta chains given below trace back to one sample, sequenced in a study of patients and donors after allogeneic stem cell transplantation. MiXCR was run by TCRdb on the RT-PCR reads, yielding one entry per CDR3 protein. The table shows approximately 24,000 distinct CDR3 sequences, with less than 45% occurring only once. The sample was blood, either unsorted or a sorted T cell fraction (not recorded which). These receptors all stem from a human donor who was either an allogeneic HSCT recipient or a stem cell or donor lymphocyte infusion donor (not recorded which). It is not recorded whose cells these are; they may come from a transplant donor.

This clonotype was counted between two and nine times. This sequence joins TRBV9 and TRBJ2-3; a weak D match, TRBD2 (5 bases). Per germline, CDR1 SGDLS and CDR2 YYNGEE. Trimming left V 0 bases short and J 0 bases short, with 8 bases between. CDR3 length: 15 residues. CDR3 in DNA: TGTGCCAGCAGCGTAGTGGAGCGGAGCACAGATACGCAGTATTTT. Amino acids: CASSVVERSTDTQYF.

The genes are TRBV5-5 and TRBJ2-1, with 8 bases fitting TRBD2. Trimming at V came to 6 bases and at J to 4 bases, leaving 6 bases not matched to a gene. Germline V gene lookup returns CDR1 SGHKS and CDR2 YYEKEE (reference sequence). The CDR3 loop spans 14 amino acids. The DNA for the CDR3 is TGTGCCAGCACCTGGGGCGGGAGGTACAATGAGCAGTTCTTC. Protein product: CASTWGGRYNEQFF.

The gene calls are TRBV5-1 and TRBJ1-6; TRBD1 matches 7 bases. V was clipped by 0 bases and J by 7 bases; unmatched bases: 19. The length of the CDR3 is 20 residues. Germline assignment: CDR1 SGHRS and CDR2 YFSETQ. CDR3 loop: CASSLVAGQRVGTSNSPLHF. CDR3 DNA: TGCGCCAGCAGCTTGGTGGCGGGACAGAGAGTAGGTACCAGCAATTCACCCCTCCACTTT.

V and J are TRBV18 and TRBJ2-5, with D uncertain. In germline, CDR1 is KGHSH, CDR2 LQKENI. V was cut by 3 bases and J by 2 bases, with 4 bases left in between. The CDR3 runs 12 residues. CDR3 in DNA: TGTGCCAGCTCACCGAAACAAGAGACCCAGTACTTC. Protein sequence: CASSPKQETQYF.

The chain combines TRBV3-1 with TRBJ2-3, with 10 bases that match TRBD2. The CDR3 is made up of 15 amino acids. The V and J ends lost 4 bases and 2 bases, in that order; junction bases with no gene match: 3. CDR1 LGHDT and CDR2 YNNKEL come from the germline V gene (reference sequence). The CDR3 loop reads CASSPGLAATDTQYF. The CDR3 region has the DNA TGTGCCAGCAGCCCAGGACTAGCGGCCACAGATACGCAGTATTTT.